This TCR beta chain was identified in a study of CDR3 diversity in severe acne. Regarding this clonotype: A read error may be the cause here, since a much bigger clone is one base away.

TCRdb re-called the PCR reads with MiXCR, one entry per CDR3 protein. The table has more than 70,000 distinct CDR3 sequences, around half seen once; the top ten hold around 10%. Per germline, CDR1 DFQATT and CDR2 SNEGSKA (reference sequence). CDR3 size: 11 residues. The chain has TRBV20-1 and TRBJ2-1; maybe TRBD2 (5 bases). This TCR was sampled from a male donor in good health, serving as a control. The sample was blood. The CDR3 loop reads CSARGYNERFF. CDR3 nucleotide sequence: TGCAGTGCCCGAGGGTACAATGAGCGGTTCTTC.